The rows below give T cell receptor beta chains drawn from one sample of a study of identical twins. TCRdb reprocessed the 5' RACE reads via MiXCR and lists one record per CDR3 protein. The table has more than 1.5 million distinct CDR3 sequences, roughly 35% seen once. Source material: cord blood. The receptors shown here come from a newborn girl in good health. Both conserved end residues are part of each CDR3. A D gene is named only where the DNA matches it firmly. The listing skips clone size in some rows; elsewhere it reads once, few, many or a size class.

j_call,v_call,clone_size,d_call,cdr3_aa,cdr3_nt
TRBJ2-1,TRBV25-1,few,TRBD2,CASSESGLAGNEQFF,TGTGCCAGCAGTGAATCGGGACTAGCGGGCAATGAGCAGTTCTTC
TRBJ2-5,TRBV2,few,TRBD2,CASIRGLAGQETQYF,TGTGCCAGCATCCGTGGACTAGCGGGTCAAGAGACCCAGTACTTC
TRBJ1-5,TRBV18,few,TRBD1,CASSRTGQGIANQPQHF,TGTGCCAGCTCACGGACGGGACAGGGTATAGCGAATCAGCCCCAGCATTTT
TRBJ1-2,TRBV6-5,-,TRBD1,CASSPGRQGYYGYTF,TGTGCCAGCAGCCCCGGTCGACAGGGGTACTATGGCTACACCTTC
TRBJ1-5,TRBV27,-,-,CASSLSGKWRGNSNQPQHF,TGTGCCAGCAGTTTATCCGGAAAGTGGCGGGGGAATAGCAATCAGCCCCAGCATTTT
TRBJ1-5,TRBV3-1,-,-,CASSQARDQPQHF,TGTGCCAGCAGCCAAGCGCGCGATCAGCCCCAGCATTTT
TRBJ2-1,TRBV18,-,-,CASSPGGRSYNEQFF,TGCGCCAGCAGCCCGGGGGGCCGCTCCTACAATGAGCAGTTCTTC
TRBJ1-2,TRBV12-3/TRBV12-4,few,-,CASSGPALQANYGYTF,TGTGCCAGCAGTGGACCGGCCCTCCAAGCTAACTATGGCTACACCTTC
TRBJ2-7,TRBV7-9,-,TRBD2,CASSLKREDNYEQYF,TGTGCCAGCAGCTTAAAGCGGGAGGACAACTACGAGCAGTACTTC
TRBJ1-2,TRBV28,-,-,CASSRGIFNYGYTF,TGTGCCAGCAGTCGGGGTATCTTCAACTATGGCTACACCTTC
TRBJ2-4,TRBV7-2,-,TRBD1,CASSLKTGGLLSIQYF,TGTGCCAGCAGCTTAAAGACAGGGGGGTTATTAAGCATTCAGTACTTC
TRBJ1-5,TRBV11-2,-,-,CASSSGQGKGRQSNQPQHF,TGTGCCAGCAGCTCCGGGCAGGGAAAAGGTCGGCAGAGCAATCAGCCCCAGCATTTT
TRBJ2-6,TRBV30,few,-,CAKDSSGANVLTF,TGTGCCAAAGACAGCTCTGGGGCCAACGTCCTGACTTTC
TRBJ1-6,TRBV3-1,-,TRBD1,CASSQEGQGEFNSPLHF,TGTGCCAGCAGCCAAGAGGGACAGGGTGAGTTCAATTCACCCCTCCACTTT
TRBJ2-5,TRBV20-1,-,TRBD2,CSARRLAGGDQETQYF,TGCAGTGCTCGAAGGCTAGCGGGAGGTGACCAAGAGACCCAGTACTTC
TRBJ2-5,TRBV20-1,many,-,CSARADLTKETQYF,TGCAGTGCTAGAGCGGACTTGACTAAAGAGACCCAGTACTTC
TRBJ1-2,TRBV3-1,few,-,CATGDYGYTF,TGTGCCACCGGGGACTATGGCTACACCTTC
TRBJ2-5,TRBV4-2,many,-,CASSQDLRGLQETQYF,TGTGCCAGCAGCCAAGATTTGCGCGGCCTCCAAGAGACCCAGTACTTC
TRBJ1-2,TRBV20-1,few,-,CSARWRGADYGYTF,TGCAGTGCTAGATGGCGGGGGGCGGACTATGGCTACACCTTC
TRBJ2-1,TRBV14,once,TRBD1,CTSSQDLGQVLSRQFF,TGTACCAGCAGCCAAGATTTGGGACAGGTCTTATCGAGGCAGTTCTTC
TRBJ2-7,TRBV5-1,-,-,CASSLARDNPYEQYF,TGCGCCAGCAGCTTGGCCCGGGACAATCCCTACGAGCAGTACTTC
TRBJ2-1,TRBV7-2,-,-,CASQPRGEFGNEQFF,TGTGCCAGCCAACCCAGGGGGGAGTTCGGCAATGAGCAGTTCTTC
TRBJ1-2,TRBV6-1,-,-,CASSEASRGFYGYTF,TGTGCCAGCAGTGAAGCAAGTCGGGGTTTCTATGGCTACACCTTC
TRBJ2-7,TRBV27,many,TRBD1,CASSRSGTVSYEQYF,TGTGCCAGCAGTCGATCCGGGACAGTCTCCTACGAGCAGTACTTC
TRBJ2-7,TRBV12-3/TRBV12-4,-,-,CASTVVGPSYEQYF,TGTGCCAGCACCGTTGTAGGACCCTCCTACGAGCAGTACTTC
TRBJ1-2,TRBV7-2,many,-,CASSLVRQVNYGYTF,TGTGCCAGCAGCTTAGTTAGGCAGGTGAACTATGGCTACACCTTC
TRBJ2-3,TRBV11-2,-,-,CASSSNQGTDTQYF,TGTGCCAGCAGCTCCAATCAGGGGACAGATACGCAGTATTTT
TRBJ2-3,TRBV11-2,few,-,CASSLDARLEATDTQYF,TGTGCCAGCAGCTTAGATGCGCGACTAGAAGCGACAGATACGCAGTATTTT
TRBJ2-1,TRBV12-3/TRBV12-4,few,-,CASSFRRVSYNEQFF,TGTGCCAGCAGTTTCAGGCGGGTCTCCTACAATGAGCAGTTCTTC
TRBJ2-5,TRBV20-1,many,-,CSARRETQYF,TGCAGTGCTAGGAGGGAGACCCAGTACTTC
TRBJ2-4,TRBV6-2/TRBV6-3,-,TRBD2,CASRDGGTSLYNEQYF,TGTGCCAGCAGGGACGGGGGGACTAGCCTTTACAATGAGCAGTACTTC
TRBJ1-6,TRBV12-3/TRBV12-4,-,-,CASSSDSWSYNSPLHF,TGTGCCAGCAGTTCGGACAGTTGGTCCTATAATTCACCCCTCCACTTT
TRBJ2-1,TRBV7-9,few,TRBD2,CASSPSGLAGEGNEQFF,TGTGCCAGCAGCCCCTCCGGACTAGCGGGGGAGGGAAATGAGCAGTTCTTC
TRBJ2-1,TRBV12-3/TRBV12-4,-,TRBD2,CASSPLTSWWEQFF,TGTGCCAGCAGTCCACTGACTAGCTGGTGGGAGCAGTTCTTC
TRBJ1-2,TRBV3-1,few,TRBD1,CASSQEWVGQGAIYGYTF,TGTGCCAGCAGCCAAGAGTGGGTCGGACAGGGGGCGATCTATGGCTACACCTTC
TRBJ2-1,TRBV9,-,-,CASGEGSEQFF,TGTGCCAGCGGAGAAGGAAGTGAGCAGTTCTTC
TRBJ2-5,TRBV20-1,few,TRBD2,CSAEKAGEGETQYF,TGCAGTGCGGAAAAAGCGGGAGAAGGGGAGACCCAGTACTTC
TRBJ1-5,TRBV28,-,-,CASTPGANQPQHF,TGTGCCAGCACCCCGGGGGCCAATCAGCCCCAGCATTTT
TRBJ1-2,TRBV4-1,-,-,CASCQGGGNYGYTF,TGCGCCAGCTGCCAAGGGGGGGGTAACTATGGCTACACCTTC
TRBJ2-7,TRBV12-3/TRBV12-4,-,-,CASSLGGRYYEQYF,TGTGCCAGCAGTTTAGGAGGACGGTACTACGAGCAGTACTTC
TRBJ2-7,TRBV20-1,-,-,CSASPPLSYEQYF,TGCAGTGCTAGTCCACCTCTCTCCTACGAGCAGTACTTC
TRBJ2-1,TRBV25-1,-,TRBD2,CASSESAGGPHEQFF,TGTGCCAGCAGTGAATCGGCGGGAGGGCCACATGAGCAGTTCTTC
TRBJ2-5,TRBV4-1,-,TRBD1,CASSQVWTGFGETQYF,TGCGCCAGCAGCCAAGTCTGGACAGGGTTCGGGGAGACCCAGTACTTC
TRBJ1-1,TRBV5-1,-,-,CASSRTRRDTEAFF,TGCGCCAGCAGCCGAACCAGACGGGACACTGAAGCTTTCTTT
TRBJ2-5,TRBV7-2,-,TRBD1,CASSSRTGGRETQYF,TGTGCCAGCAGCTCAAGGACAGGGGGCAGGGAGACCCAGTACTTC